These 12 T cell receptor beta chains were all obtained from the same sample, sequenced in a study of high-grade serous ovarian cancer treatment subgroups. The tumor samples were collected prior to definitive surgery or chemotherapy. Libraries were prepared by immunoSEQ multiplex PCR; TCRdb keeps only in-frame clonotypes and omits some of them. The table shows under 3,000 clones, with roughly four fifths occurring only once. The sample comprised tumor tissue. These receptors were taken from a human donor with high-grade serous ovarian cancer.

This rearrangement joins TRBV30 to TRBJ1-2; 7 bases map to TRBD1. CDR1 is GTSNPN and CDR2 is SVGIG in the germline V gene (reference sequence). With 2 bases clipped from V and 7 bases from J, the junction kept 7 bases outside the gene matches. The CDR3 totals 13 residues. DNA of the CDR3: TGTGCCTGGAGTCATACAGGGGAAAGTGGCTACACCTTC. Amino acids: CAWSHTGESGYTF.

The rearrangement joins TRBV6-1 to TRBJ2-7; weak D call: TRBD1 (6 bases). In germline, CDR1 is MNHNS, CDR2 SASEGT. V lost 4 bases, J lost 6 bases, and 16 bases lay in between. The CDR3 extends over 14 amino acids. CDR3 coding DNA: TGTGCCAGCAGTGGAGTAACAGGGATTCCCGAGCAGTACTTC. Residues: CASSGVTGIPEQYF.

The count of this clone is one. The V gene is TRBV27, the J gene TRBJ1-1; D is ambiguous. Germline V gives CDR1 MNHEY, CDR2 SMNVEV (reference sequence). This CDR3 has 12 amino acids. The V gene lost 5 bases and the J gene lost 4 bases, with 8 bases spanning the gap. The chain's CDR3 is CASSPPGTEAFF. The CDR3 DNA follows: TGTGCCAGCAGTCCACCCGGCACTGAAGCTTTCTTT.

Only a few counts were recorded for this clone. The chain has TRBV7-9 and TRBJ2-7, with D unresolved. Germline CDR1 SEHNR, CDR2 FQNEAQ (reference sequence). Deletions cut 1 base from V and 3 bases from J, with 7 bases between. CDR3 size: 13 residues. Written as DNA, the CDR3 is TGTGCCAGCAGCTTAGGTGACATCTACGAGCAGTACTTC. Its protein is CASSLGDIYEQYF.

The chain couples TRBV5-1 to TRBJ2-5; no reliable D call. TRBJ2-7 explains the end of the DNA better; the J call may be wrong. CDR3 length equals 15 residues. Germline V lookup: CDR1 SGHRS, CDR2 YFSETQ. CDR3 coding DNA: TGCGCCAGCAGCTTGGGCCAGGACGGAGCCTACGAGCAGTACTTC. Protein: CASSLGQDGAYEQYF.

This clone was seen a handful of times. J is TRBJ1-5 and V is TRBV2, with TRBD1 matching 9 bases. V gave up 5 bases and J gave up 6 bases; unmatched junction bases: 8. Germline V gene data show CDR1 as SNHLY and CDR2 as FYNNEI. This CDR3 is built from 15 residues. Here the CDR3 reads CASSSAGQGRQPQHF. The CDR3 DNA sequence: TGTGCCAGCAGTTCGGCGGGACAGGGACGTCAGCCCCAGCATTTT.

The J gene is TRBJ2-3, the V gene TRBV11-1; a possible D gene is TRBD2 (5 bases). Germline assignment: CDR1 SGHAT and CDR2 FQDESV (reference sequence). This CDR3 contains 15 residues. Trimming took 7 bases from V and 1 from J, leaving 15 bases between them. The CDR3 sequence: CASTPTRAGTDTQYF. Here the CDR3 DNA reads TGTGCCAGCACCCCAACGCGGGCGGGCACAGATACGCAGTATTTT.

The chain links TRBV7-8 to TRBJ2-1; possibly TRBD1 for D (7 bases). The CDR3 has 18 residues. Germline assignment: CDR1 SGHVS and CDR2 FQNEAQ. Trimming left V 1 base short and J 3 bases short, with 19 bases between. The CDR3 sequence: CASSLGTGGAGSYNEQFF. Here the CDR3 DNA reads TGTGCCAGCAGCTTAGGGACAGGAGGGGCGGGGAGCTACAATGAGCAGTTCTTC.

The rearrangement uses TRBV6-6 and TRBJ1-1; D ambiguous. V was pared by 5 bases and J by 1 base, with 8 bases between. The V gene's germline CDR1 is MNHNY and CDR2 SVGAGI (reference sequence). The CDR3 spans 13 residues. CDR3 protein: CASSDGQNTEAFF. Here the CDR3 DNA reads TGTGCCAGCAGTGATGGCCAGAACACTGAAGCTTTCTTT.

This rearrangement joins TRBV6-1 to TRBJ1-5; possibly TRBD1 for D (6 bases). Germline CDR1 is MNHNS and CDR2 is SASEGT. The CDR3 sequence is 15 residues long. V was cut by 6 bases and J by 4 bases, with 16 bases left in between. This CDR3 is CASRKTGRENQPQHF. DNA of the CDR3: TGTGCCAGCAGGAAGACAGGTCGGGAAAATCAGCCCCAGCATTTT.

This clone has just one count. CDR3 bases: TGTGCCAGCAGACGGACTCGCGCGAACACCGGGGAGCTGTTTTTT. Translation: CASRRTRANTGELFF. This rearrangement joins TRBV6-5 to TRBJ2-2, with D perhaps TRBD2 (5 bases). Trimming removed 6 bases from V and 0 bases from J, with 11 bases in between. The CDR3 is 15 residues long. CDR1 MNHEY and CDR2 SVGAGI come from the germline V gene.

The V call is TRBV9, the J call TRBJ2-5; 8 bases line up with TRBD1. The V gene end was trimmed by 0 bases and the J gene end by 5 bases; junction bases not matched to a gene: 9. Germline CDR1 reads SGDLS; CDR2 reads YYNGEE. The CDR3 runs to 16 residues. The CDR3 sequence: CASSVGATGAEETQYF. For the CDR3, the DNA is TGTGCCAGCAGCGTAGGAGCGACAGGGGCCGAGGAGACCCAGTACTTC. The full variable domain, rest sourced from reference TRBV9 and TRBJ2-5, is DSGVTQTPKHLITATGQRVTLRCSPRSGDLSVYWYQQSLDQGLQFLIQYYNGEERAKGNILERFSAQQFPDLHSELNLSSLELGDSALYFCASSVGATGAEETQYFGPGTRLLVL.